The present T cell receptor beta chain was sequenced within a study of blood T cell repertoires in COVID-19. Study information: Samples came from the United States, Italy and Spain, spanning acute and convalescent COVID-19. T cells, B-cell-depleted T cells, or PBMCs provided the cDNA or gDNA that served as material.

This table comes from immunoSEQ multiplex PCR, and its TCRdb copy is limited to in-frame clones, with some not included. The table lists 250,000 to 350,000 clones, approximately 90% of them singletons. This TCR derives from a woman aged 55-70 years with acute or convalescent COVID-19. The sequencing sample was made of peripheral blood.

This CDR3 reads CASSQLLAGMPSYEQYF. CDR3 bases: TGCGCCAGCAGCCAATTACTAGCGGGCATGCCCTCCTACGAGCAGTACTTC. This chain links TRBV4-1 with TRBJ2-7; 9 bases fit TRBD2. CDR1 MGHRA and CDR2 YSYEKL come from the germline V gene. The CDR3 extends over 17 amino acids. Losses at the gene ends were 2 bases for V and 0 bases for J; bases not matched to a gene: 8.